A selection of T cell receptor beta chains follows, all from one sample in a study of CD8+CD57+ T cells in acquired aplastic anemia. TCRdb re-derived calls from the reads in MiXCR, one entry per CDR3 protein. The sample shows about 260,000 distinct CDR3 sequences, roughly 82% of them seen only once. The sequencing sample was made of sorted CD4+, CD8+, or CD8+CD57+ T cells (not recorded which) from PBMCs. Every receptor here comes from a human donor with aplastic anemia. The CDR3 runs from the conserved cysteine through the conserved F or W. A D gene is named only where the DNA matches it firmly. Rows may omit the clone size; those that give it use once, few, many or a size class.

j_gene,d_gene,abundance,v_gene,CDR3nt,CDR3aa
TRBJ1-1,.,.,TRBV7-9,TGTGCCAGCAGCTTAGAAAGAACCGGGGAGAGTGAAGCGTTCTTT,CASSLERTGESEAFF
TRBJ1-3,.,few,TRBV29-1,TGCAGCGTTGAAGTGGGACGGTACTCTGGAAACACCATATATTTT,CSVEVGRYSGNTIYF
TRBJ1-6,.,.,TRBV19,TGTGCCAGTAGTGCCACCTCTAGTCGGACACCCCTCCACTTT,CASSATSSRTPLHF
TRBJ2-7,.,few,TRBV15,TGTGCCACCAGCAGCCCCTCGAGGGTCGAGCAGTACTTC,CATSSPSRVEQYF
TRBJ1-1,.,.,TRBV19,TGTGCCAGTAGTATCGAGTCCGGGACCCTAAGAGCAGCTTTCTTT,CASSIESGTLRAAFF
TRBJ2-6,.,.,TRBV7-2,TGTGCCAGCAGCTTTTATCGAGACGGGGCAGCCCTTTCGACTTTC,CASSFYRDGAALSTF
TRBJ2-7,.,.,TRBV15,TGTGCCACCAGCAGAGGGGCGGTCCATGCGCAGTACTTC,CATSRGAVHAQYF
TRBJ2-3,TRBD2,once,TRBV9,TGTGCCAGCGGTACTAGCGGGATCGGGGGTACGCAGTATTTT,CASGTSGIGGTQYF
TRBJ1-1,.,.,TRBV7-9,TGTGTAGGGGGGTCAAACACTGAAGCTTTCTTT,CVGGSNTEAFF
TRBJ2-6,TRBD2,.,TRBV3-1,TGTGCCAGCAGCCAAATCTTTAGCGGGGGGGCCAACGTCCTGACTTTC,CASSQIFSGGANVLTF
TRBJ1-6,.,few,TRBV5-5,TGTGCCAGCAGCTCCTCGCAGGGCGGCTATAATTCACCCCTCCACTTT,CASSSSQGGYNSPLHF
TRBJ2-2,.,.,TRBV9,TGTGCCAGCAGCGCCCAAGCAGCGGCCGGGGTGACCCTGTTTTTT,CASSAQAAAGVTLFF
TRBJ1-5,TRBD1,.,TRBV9,TGCGCCAGCAGCGTAGGTCTAGGGGGCCACACTGAAGAGCATTTT,CASSVGLGGHTEEHF
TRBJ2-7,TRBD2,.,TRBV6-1,TGTGCCAGCAGTTACCCCCTCGGCGGGGGCTCCTACGAGCAGTACTTC,CASSYPLGGGSYEQYF
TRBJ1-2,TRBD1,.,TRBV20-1,TGCAGTGCTAGAGATATAGGACAGGAACATGGCTACACCTTC,CSARDIGQEHGYTF
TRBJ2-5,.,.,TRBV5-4,TGTGCCACCAGCTTGGTGGCCAGCCAAGAGACCCAGTACTTC,CATSLVASQETQYF
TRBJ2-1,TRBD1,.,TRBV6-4,TGTGCCAGCAGGACACCGGGACAGGCGAACCAGGATGAGCAGTTCTTC,CASRTPGQANQDEQFF
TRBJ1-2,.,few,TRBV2,TGTGCCAGCAGTGGAGGGGGATCTATTAGCTACACCTTC,CASSGGGSISYTF
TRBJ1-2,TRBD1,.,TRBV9,TGTGCCAGCAGCTTGACGGGACAGAGCAACTATACGTACACCTTC,CASSLTGQSNYTYTF
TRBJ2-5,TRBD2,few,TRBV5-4,TGTGCCAGCAGCATTACTAGCGACCAAGAGACCCAGTACTTC,CASSITSDQETQYF
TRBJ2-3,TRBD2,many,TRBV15,TGTGCCACCAGCAGAGCGGGAGGTCCCGATACGCAGTATTTT,CATSRAGGPDTQYF
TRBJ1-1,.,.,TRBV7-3,TGTGCCAGCAGCTTGGATTCCTATAATTCACCCCTCCATTTCTTT,CASSLDSYNSPLHFF
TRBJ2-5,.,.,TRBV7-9,TGTGCCAGCAGCAGAGGCAGCAGGCAAGGGACCCAGTACTTC,CASSRGSRQGTQYF
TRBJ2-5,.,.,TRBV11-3,TGTGCCAGCAGCTTAGATATGAAGGCCCAGTACTTC,CASSLDMKAQYF
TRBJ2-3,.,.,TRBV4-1,TGCGCCAGCAGCCAGGAACTCACAGATACGCAGTATTTT,CASSQELTDTQYF